The rows below give T cell receptor beta chains drawn from one sample of a study of blood T cell repertoires in COVID-19. Clones were read by immunoSEQ multiplex PCR, and TCRdb kept only the in-frame ones, dropping some. The sample includes roughly 150,000 clones, roughly 86% of them seen just once. The specimen was peripheral blood. All receptors come from a woman at least 80 years old with COVID-19, enrolled during active disease. The CDR3 runs from the conserved cysteine through the conserved F or W. The order of the fields is V gene, D gene, J gene, clone size, CDR3 DNA, CDR3 protein. The D gene is left open where the match is weak. Expanded clones get a size class; other rows say once, few or many, or leave the size out.

>TRBV20-1|-|TRBJ2-3|once
TGCAGTGCTAGGGACTTCGAGACGCAGTATTTT
CSARDFETQYF
>TRBV7-2|TRBD1|TRBJ2-1|-
TGTGCCAGCAGCTTAGCACAGGGGATAAATGAGCAGTTCTTC
CASSLAQGINEQFF
>TRBV6-1|-|TRBJ2-7|-
TGTGCCAGCAGTGAAAGCGGTCAGCCAACCGGGTACGAGCAGTACTTC
CASSESGQPTGYEQYF
>TRBV28|TRBD1|TRBJ1-6|-
TGTGCCAGCCTCCCGGGACAGACGAATTCACCCCTCCACTTT
CASLPGQTNSPLHF
>TRBV12-3/TRBV12-4|TRBD2|TRBJ2-3|-
TGTGCCAGCAGTCCCGGGGGGGATTATACGCAGTATTTT
CASSPGGDYTQYF
>TRBV10-3|-|TRBJ2-1|-
TGTGCCATTTTACAGGACCATGAGCAGTTCTTC
CAILQDHEQFF
>TRBV6-4|TRBD1|TRBJ1-5|-
TGTGCCAGCAGTGACTGCCAGGGGGGTCAGCCCCAGCATTTT
CASSDCQGGQPQHF
>TRBV18|TRBD1|TRBJ1-1|-
TGTGCCAGCTCAGAGACAGGGCTCGTGAACACTGAAGCTTTCTTT
CASSETGLVNTEAFF
>TRBV9|TRBD1|TRBJ1-2|-
TGTGCCAGCAGCGTAGGTCCTAGACAGGGGCCTCACTATGGCTACACCTTC
CASSVGPRQGPHYGYTF
>TRBV6-1|-|TRBJ2-7|-
TGTGCCAGCAGTGACCCTCGCGGTCGGGGCTACGAGCAGTACTTC
CASSDPRGRGYEQYF
>TRBV3-1/TRBV3-2|-|TRBJ2-7|-
TGTGCCAGCAGCCCCGGGGGCTACGAGCAGTACTTC
CASSPGGYEQYF
>TRBV10-3|TRBD2|TRBJ2-1|-
TGTGCCATAACTAGCGGGAGGGCCGGTGAGCAGTTCTTC
CAITSGRAGEQFF
>TRBV15|-|TRBJ2-1|-
TGTGCCACCAGCAGAGCTCGCATCGCGAATGAGCAGTTCTTC
CATSRARIANEQFF
>TRBV7-3|TRBD2|TRBJ2-5|-
TGTGCCAGCAGCTTATCCACGACTAGCGGGTTACACTTC
CASSLSTTSGLHF
>TRBV7-2|TRBD1|TRBJ2-5|-
TGTGCCAGCAGCCAGGGGACAGGCCGGGCCCAGTACTTC
CASSQGTGRAQYF
>TRBV7-3|-|TRBJ2-5|-
TGTGCCAGCAGCTTAACGGGGGGGCAGGAAGAGACCCAGTACTTC
CASSLTGGQEETQYF
>TRBV10-2|TRBD1|TRBJ1-1|-
TGCGCCAGCACCAGGGACAGGGACACTGAAGCTTTCTTT
CASTRDRDTEAFF
>TRBV6-6|TRBD1|TRBJ1-1|-
TGTGCCAGCACCGACAGGGAGGAAGCTTTCTTT
CASTDREEAFF
>TRBV2|-|TRBJ1-5|-
TGTGCCAGCACTACGGGACTGTTATTCAATCAGCCCCAGCATTTT
CASTTGLLFNQPQHF
>TRBV4-2|-|TRBJ1-6|-
TGTGCCAGCAGCCAAGATCTGGCATCTTTCAATTCACCCCTCCACTTT
CASSQDLASFNSPLHF
>TRBV11-2|-|TRBJ1-1|-
TGTGCCAGCAGCCCCCCTTCGGTCACTGAAGCTTTCTTT
CASSPPSVTEAFF
>TRBV7-9|-|TRBJ1-5|-
TGTGCCAGCAGCTTAGAGGGGGAGCTCAATCAGCCCCAGCATTTT
CASSLEGELNQPQHF
>TRBV7-9|TRBD2|TRBJ2-2|-
TGTGCCAGCAGCTTTCAGGCGGGAGTTAACACCGGGGAGCTGTTTTTT
CASSFQAGVNTGELFF
>TRBV7-8|-|TRBJ1-3|-
TGTGCCAGCAGCTTAATGATAAGAGGGATGGTAGCTGGAAACACCATATATTTT
CASSLMIRGMVAGNTIYF
>TRBV18|-|TRBJ2-5|-
TGTGCCACTCGGTTCGGAGAGACCCAGTACTTC
CATRFGETQYF
>TRBV27|TRBD1|TRBJ1-5|few
TGTGCCAGCAGTATTCATACAGGGGCGGATCAGCCCCAGCATTTT
CASSIHTGADQPQHF
>TRBV4-2|-|TRBJ1-5|-
TGTGCCAGCAGCCGACAGGCAGGGGTTGGCAATCAGCCCCAGCATTTT
CASSRQAGVGNQPQHF
>TRBV19|TRBD2|TRBJ2-2|-
TGTGCCAGTAGGAGAACCCTAGCGGAGACGAACACCGGGGAGCTGTTTTTT
CASRRTLAETNTGELFF
>TRBV5-1|-|TRBJ1-2|-
TGCGCCAGCAGCTTGGCCCCGGGAGGCTATGGCTACACCTTC
CASSLAPGGYGYTF
>TRBV5-1|-|TRBJ2-1|-
TGCGCCAGCAGCTTAGAAGCGGCCCGCTCCTACAATGAGCAGTTCTTC
CASSLEAARSYNEQFF
>TRBV7-9|-|TRBJ2-1|-
TGTGCCAGCAGCTTAGACATAGCTTACAATGAGCAGTTCTTC
CASSLDIAYNEQFF
>TRBV6-5|-|TRBJ1-5|-
TGTGCCAGCAGCGGCGGGATAGGGAGCAATCAGCCCCAGCATTTT
CASSGGIGSNQPQHF
>TRBV9|-|TRBJ1-5|-
TGTGCCAGCAGCGTCGGGGGCGGGGGGCATCAGCCCCAGCATTTT
CASSVGGGGHQPQHF
>TRBV6-5|TRBD1|TRBJ1-2|few
TGTGCCAGCAGTTACACGGACAGGGGGCTGGGTGGCTACACCTTC
CASSYTDRGLGGYTF
>TRBV7-2|TRBD1|TRBJ2-3|-
TGTGCCAGCAGCTCCACGGCCAGGGGGATAGATACGCAGTATTTT
CASSSTARGIDTQYF
>TRBV12-3/TRBV12-4|-|TRBJ2-1|-
TGTGCCAGCAGCCCCAGATACAATGAGCAGTTCTTC
CASSPRYNEQFF
>TRBV5-1|TRBD2|TRBJ2-5|-
TGCGCCAGCAGCCCCGGGGGGGAGACCCAGTACTTC
CASSPGGETQYF
>TRBV19|-|TRBJ2-3|-
TGTGCCAGTAGTGCTACAGGGTCCGCAGATACGCAGTATTTT
CASSATGSADTQYF
>TRBV18|-|TRBJ2-7|-
TGTGCCAGCTCACCATGGCAACCGGGACACCTCTCCTACGAGCAGTACTTC
CASSPWQPGHLSYEQYF
>TRBV5-1|TRBD1|TRBJ2-3|-
TGCGCCAGCAGCGTAGGGGGACAGGGGGCATCAGATACGCAGTATTTT
CASSVGGQGASDTQYF
>TRBV4-2|TRBD2|TRBJ2-7|-
TGTGCCAGCAGCCAAACTAGCGGGACCTACGAGCAGTACTTC
CASSQTSGTYEQYF
>TRBV9|TRBD2|TRBJ2-1|-
TGTGCCAGCAGCGTAGGTAGCGGGAGGAGTAATGAGCAGTTCTTC
CASSVGSGRSNEQFF